This note documents a single T cell receptor (beta chain) sequence. The J segment lost 2 bases and the V segment lost 7 bases, leaving 10 bases of the junction unmatched. Germline V gene lookup returns CDR1 SNHLY and CDR2 FYNNEI. The CDR3 is 15 amino acids. TCRdb keeps only in-frame clones here, not all; method: immunoSEQ multiplex PCR. The data contain over 2,000,000 clones, 80% to 95% of them singletons. This entry is derived from a study of shared clonotypes between healthy human individuals. Naive-designated CD8 cells lacked CD45RO, were positively enriched for CCR7, and omitted terminally differentiated effector memory CD45RA+ cells. Every one of the donors was a Caucasian adult that lived in Nashville, Tennessee.

The receptor comes from a man aged 18 to 30 in good health. Some clones in this sample may be carry-over from other donors' samples. The chain couples TRBV2 to TRBJ2-7, with 8 bases identical to TRBD1. Sequencing was done on a sample of naive CD8+ T cells from PBMCs. The CDR3 region is CASISGTGVTYEQYF. The CDR3 bases are TGTGCCAGCATATCCGGGACAGGTGTTACCTACGAGCAGTACTTC.